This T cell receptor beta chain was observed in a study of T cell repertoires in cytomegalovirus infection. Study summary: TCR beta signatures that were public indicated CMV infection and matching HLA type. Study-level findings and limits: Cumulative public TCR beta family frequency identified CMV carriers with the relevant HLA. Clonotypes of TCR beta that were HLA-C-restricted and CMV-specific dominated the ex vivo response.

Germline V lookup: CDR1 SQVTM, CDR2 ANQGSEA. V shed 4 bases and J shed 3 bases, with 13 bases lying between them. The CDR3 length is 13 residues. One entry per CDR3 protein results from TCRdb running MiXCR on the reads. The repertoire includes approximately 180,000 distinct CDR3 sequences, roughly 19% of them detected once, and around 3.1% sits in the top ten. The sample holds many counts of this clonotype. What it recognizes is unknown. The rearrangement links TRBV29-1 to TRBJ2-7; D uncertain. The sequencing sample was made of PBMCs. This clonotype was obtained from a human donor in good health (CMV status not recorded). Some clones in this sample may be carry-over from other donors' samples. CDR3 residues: CSVAPGDHYEQYF. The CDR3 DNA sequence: TGCAGCGTTGCACCCGGAGACCACTACGAGCAGTACTTC.